Following are 25 T cell receptor beta chains from one sample sequenced in a study of blood T cell repertoires in COVID-19. Assay: immunoSEQ multiplex PCR; the TCRdb copy retains only in-frame clones and omits some. There are around 56,000 clones in the sample; 80% to 95% occur only once, and 15% to 20% lies in the top ten. Sequenced: peripheral blood. The receptors here all came from a man aged 80 or over with acute or convalescent COVID-19.

The CDR3 sequence: CATQGAAADQPQHF. CDR3 sequence (DNA): TGTGCCACCCAGGGGGCAGCGGCAGATCAGCCCCAGCATTTT. V gene TRBV24-1 combines with J gene TRBJ1-5; 8 positions agree with TRBD1. This CDR3 comprises 14 residues. Germline loops: CDR1 KGHDR, CDR2 SFDVKD. The V and J ends lost 9 bases and 5 bases, in that order; junction bases with no gene match: 8.

The chain combines TRBV6-6 with TRBJ1-4; possibly TRBD1 for D (5 bases). Trimming cost V 5 bases and J 8 bases, with 24 bases left between them. Germline loops: CDR1 MNHNY, CDR2 SVGAGI (reference sequence). This CDR3 is 17 amino acids long. The CDR3 sequence: CASSPDSQGATGEKLFF. For the CDR3, the DNA is TGTGCCAGCAGTCCCGACAGTCAAGGGGCAACTGGAGAAAAACTGTTTTTT.

This chain links TRBV7-9 with TRBJ2-2; TRBD2 is a possible D gene (5 bases). V was cut by 1 base and J by 4 bases, with 13 bases left in between. Per the germline V gene, CDR1 is SEHNR and CDR2 is FQNEAQ (reference sequence). This CDR3 comprises 16 residues. The CDR3 sequence is CASSLEPTAVTGELFF. Written as DNA, the CDR3 is TGTGCCAGCAGCTTAGAACCCACAGCGGTCACCGGGGAGCTGTTTTTT.

The CDR3 coding sequence is TGCGCCAGCAGCTTGGGCGGACAGGGGGGAGAAAAACTGTTTTTT. Translated, it gives CASSLGGQGGEKLFF. J is TRBJ1-4 and V is TRBV5-1; 10 bases fit TRBD1. The trim removed 0 bases at V and 8 bases at J, leaving 4 bases unmatched. Per germline, CDR1 SGHRS and CDR2 YFSETQ. The CDR3 length is 15 residues.

This clone was counted at least ten times. The CDR3 sequence is CANEAGLTSADTQYF. DNA for the CDR3: TGTGCAAACGAGGCGGGGTTAACGAGCGCAGATACGCAGTATTTT. The chain links TRBV30 to TRBJ2-3, with a possible D match to TRBD2 (6 bases). Germline V CDR1 and CDR2: GTSNPN, SVGIG (reference sequence). The CDR3 spans 15 residues.

V and J are TRBV18 and TRBJ1-4, with 9 bases aligning to TRBD1. The CDR3 extends over 15 amino acids. CDR1 and CDR2 (germline): KGHSH, LQKENI. V lost 3 bases, J lost 5 bases, and 4 bases stayed unmatched. The DNA for the CDR3 is TGTGCCAGCTCACCCTCCGGGACAGGGAATGAAAAACTGTTTTTT. This translates into CASSPSGTGNEKLFF.

CDR3 in DNA: TGTGCCAGCAGCTTGGGGACAGGGGGTAACTATGGCTACACCTTC. This sequence encodes CASSLGTGGNYGYTF. The chain is built from TRBV5-4 and TRBJ1-2; 10 bases map to TRBD1. V was clipped by 0 bases and J by 1 base; unmatched bases: 0. The CDR3 sequence is 15 residues long. Germline V gives CDR1 SGHNT, CDR2 YYREEE (reference sequence).

This clone was counted once. This chain uses TRBV20-1 with TRBJ1-1; D gene uncertain. The germline V and J ends were trimmed by 1 base and 11 bases, with 11 bases remaining between them. The CDR3 spans 11 residues. Germline CDR1 reads DFQATT; CDR2 reads SNEGSKA (reference sequence). In DNA form, the CDR3 reads TGCAGTGCTAGAGGCCGATTAGAGGCTTTCTTT. It codes for CSARGRLEAFF.

This clone was counted a single time. The chain is built from TRBV19 and TRBJ1-2; D unclear. Trimming shortened V by 2 bases and J by 4 bases, and 5 bases separated the two germline ends. CDR3 length: 12 residues. The germline CDR1 and CDR2 sequences are LNHDA and SQIVND (reference sequence). The CDR3 here is CASSISVYGYTF. The CDR3 DNA reads as TGTGCCAGTAGTATATCCGTCTATGGCTACACCTTC.

CDR3 DNA: TGCGCCAGCAGCCAAGGGGATATAGGGGGTATGGCTGAAGCTTTCTTT. The encoded protein is CASSQGDIGGMAEAFF. V usage is TRBV4-1 and J usage is TRBJ1-1; the D gene is possibly TRBD1 (6 bases). The CDR3 is 16 residues long. Germline CDR1 is MGHRA and CDR2 is YSYEKL. V was cut by 1 base and J by 6 bases, with 18 bases left in between.

Points on this clone: Other DNA sequences in the same sample also yield this CDR3. J is TRBJ2-1 and V is TRBV14, with D perhaps TRBD1 (7 bases). Germline loops: CDR1 SGHDN, CDR2 FVKESK. V was pared by 4 bases and J by 3 bases, with 13 bases between. The CDR3 extends over 15 amino acids. As DNA, the CDR3 is TGTGCCAGCAGCCGATCAGGGGGACTCTACAATGAGCAGTTCTTC. It yields the protein CASSRSGGLYNEQFF.

Here the CDR3 reads CAYRPPGLSEQFF. The CDR3 region has the DNA TGTGCCTACCGCCCTCCGGGACTCAGTGAGCAGTTCTTC. The chain joins TRBV30 to TRBJ2-1; D possibly corresponds to TRBD2 (6 bases). The CDR3 is 13 amino acids. Germline CDR1 is GTSNPN and CDR2 is SVGIG (reference sequence). The V and J ends lost 7 bases and 9 bases respectively, with 19 bases between them.

V is TRBV6-1 and J is TRBJ1-2, with D hard to call. Germline V gene sequence: CDR1 MNHNS, CDR2 SASEGT. V gave up 3 bases and J gave up 2 bases, with 13 bases separating them. The CDR3 is 15 amino acids. The CDR3 sequence is CASSDPGKINYGYTF. CDR3 bases: TGTGCCAGCAGTGATCCGGGAAAAATAAACTATGGCTACACCTTC.

The rearrangement uses TRBV5-6 and TRBJ2-5; 10 positions match TRBD1. This CDR3 comprises 16 residues. Germline V gene lookup returns CDR1 SGHDT and CDR2 YYEEEE. V gave up 1 base and J gave up 4 bases; unmatched junction bases: 7. CDR3 sequence (DNA): TGTGCCAGCAGCTTGATCCCGACAGGGGGCGTAGAGACCCAGTACTTC. It specifies CASSLIPTGGVETQYF.

V gene TRBV5-5 combines with J gene TRBJ1-5; TRBD1 might be the D (6 bases). V was clipped by 4 bases and J by 1 base, with 18 bases between them. In germline, CDR1 is SGHKS, CDR2 YYEKEE (reference sequence). The CDR3 has 17 amino acids. CDR3 in DNA: TGTGCCAGCAGCCTGGGGGCCATGAGCGGGAGCAATCAGCCCCAGCATTTT. It encodes CASSLGAMSGSNQPQHF.

This chain connects TRBV18 to TRBJ1-1; D gene unclear. V lost 3 bases to trimming and J lost 6 bases, with 11 bases between them. The CDR3 is 13 residues long. The germline V gene has CDR1 KGHSH and CDR2 LQKENI. For the CDR3, the DNA is TGTGCCAGCTCACCTGGTAACCGCGCTGAAGCTTTCTTT. Its translation: CASSPGNRAEAFF.

This chain connects TRBV6-1 to TRBJ2-7; TRBD1 matches 7 bases. J was trimmed by 1 base and V by 6 bases; bases with no gene match: 15. The CDR3 runs 17 residues. Germline-derived CDR1 and CDR2 are MNHNS and SASEGT. The CDR3 spells CASRERTGRQSSYEQYF. The CDR3, as DNA: TGTGCCAGCAGGGAACGGACAGGTCGACAATCTTCCTACGAGCAGTACTTC.

The chain links TRBV19 to TRBJ1-5; perhaps TRBD1 as D (5 bases). CDR3 length: 16 amino acids. Germline CDR1 reads LNHDA; CDR2 reads SQIVND (reference sequence). The germline V and J ends were trimmed by 0 bases and 7 bases, with 16 bases remaining between them. CDR3 DNA sequence: TGTGCCAGTAGTATAGATCGCGTTCAGGGATACCAGCCCCAGCATTTT. Translated, it gives CASSIDRVQGYQPQHF.

This clone was found once. This chain links TRBV6-1 with TRBJ2-1, with a tentative D call TRBD1 (5 bases). CDR3 length equals 15 residues. The V gene lost 3 bases and the J gene lost 2 bases, with 11 bases spanning the gap. Germline-derived CDR1 and CDR2 are MNHNS and SASEGT. This chain's CDR3 is CASSDSQGPYNEQFF. In DNA form, the CDR3 reads TGTGCCAGCAGTGATAGTCAGGGCCCCTACAATGAGCAGTTCTTC.

The J gene is TRBJ2-3, the V gene TRBV6-5, with 7 positions matching TRBD1. The trim removed 6 bases at V and 4 bases at J, leaving 10 bases unmatched. CDR3 length: 15 residues. The germline V gene encodes CDR1 MNHEY and CDR2 SVGAGI. The CDR3 sequence: CASRPQGVGSDTQYF. The CDR3 bases are TGTGCCAGCAGACCCCAGGGGGTGGGGTCAGATACGCAGTATTTT.

This clone was counted a single time. The CDR3 protein is CASSSGSLETQYF. CDR3 DNA sequence: TGTGCCAGCAGCTCGGGATCGTTGGAGACCCAGTACTTC. The chain employs TRBV11-3 and TRBJ2-5; tentatively, D is TRBD2 (5 bases). The CDR3 has 13 amino acids. The V gene lost 4 bases and the J gene lost 5 bases, with 11 bases spanning the gap. Germline CDR1 reads SGHNT; CDR2 reads YENEEA. The entire variable domain, with the rest obtained from reference TRBV11-3 and TRBJ2-5, is as follows: EAGVVQSPRYKIIEKKQPVAFWCNPISGHNTLYWYLQNLGQGPELLIRYENEEAVDDSQLPKDRFSAERLKGVDSTLKIQPAELGDSAVYLCASSSGSLETQYFGPGTRLLVL.

The chain links TRBV28 to TRBJ2-5, with 9 bases matching TRBD1. CDR1 MDHEN and CDR2 SYDVKM come from the germline V gene. The CDR3 consists of 15 residues. The junction had 8 bases not matched to a gene; V was cut back by 4 bases and J by 5 bases. CDR3 amino acids: CASSSSWTGVETQYF. For the CDR3, the DNA is TGTGCCAGCAGTTCTTCCTGGACAGGGGTGGAGACCCAGTACTTC.

The V gene is TRBV5-5, the J gene TRBJ2-7; 7 bases are shared with TRBD1. The CDR3 runs 15 residues. V gave up 4 bases and J gave up 2 bases; unmatched junction bases: 9. Germline V gives CDR1 SGHKS, CDR2 YYEKEE (reference sequence). CDR3 loop: CASSAGGLPPYEQYF. CDR3 DNA sequence: TGTGCCAGCAGCGCAGGGGGTTTGCCACCCTACGAGCAGTACTTC.

This chain connects TRBV3-1 (or the pseudogene TRBV3-2) to TRBJ1-2; 7 nucleotides line up with TRBD1. This CDR3 comprises 17 residues. Germline CDR1 LGHDT, CDR2 YNNKEL (reference sequence). The V gene end was trimmed by 2 bases and the J gene end by 6 bases; junction bases not matched to a gene: 15. The CDR3 DNA sequence: TGTGCCAGCAGCCAACGGACGATACAGGGGAGGCACGATGGCTACACCTTC. This sequence encodes CASSQRTIQGRHDGYTF.

The genes are TRBV19 and TRBJ2-7; possible D gene TRBD1, 6 bases. Germline CDR1 LNHDA, CDR2 SQIVND (reference sequence). Trimming shortened V by 5 bases and J by 2 bases, and 13 bases separated the two germline ends. The CDR3 spans 14 residues. CDR3 DNA: TGTGCCAGTAGTGCCCACAGGGACCCCTACGAGCAGTACTTC. Protein product: CASSAHRDPYEQYF.